Listed below are T cell receptor beta chains from one sample, sequenced in a study of OX40 agonist ivuxolimab in advanced cancers. Generated by immunoSEQ multiplex PCR, the TCRdb table keeps only in-frame clones and is missing some. The top ten hold more than 2% of the sample, which has fewer than 45,000 clones, 75% to 85% seen once. The material was CD4+ or CD8+ T cells sorted from blood, obtained in a trial of the OX40 agonist ivuxolimab. The receptors here all came from an adult with an advanced solid tumor such as melanoma, head and neck, liver or kidney cancer. The CDR3 runs from the conserved cysteine through the conserved F or W. The order of the fields is CDR3 DNA, CDR3 protein, V gene, D gene, clone size, J gene. The D gene is left open where the match is weak. The size field is filled for only some rows; it gives once, few, many or a size class.

TGCGCCAGCAGCTTGGAGCGGGACAGGGGTAACTATGGCTACACCTTC	CASSLERDRGNYGYTF	TRBV5-1	TRBD1	NA	TRBJ1-2
TGTGCCATCAGCCCGGGACAGGGGGCAAATAATGAGCAGTTCTTC	CAISPGQGANNEQFF	TRBV10-3	TRBD1	NA	TRBJ2-1
TGTGCCAGCATCCTCTTGGGGGTTGGGGAGACCCAGTACTTC	CASILLGVGETQYF	TRBV6-1	NA	NA	TRBJ2-5
TGTGCCTGGATCACCGGGACACGGACATCACCCCTCCACTTT	CAWITGTRTSPLHF	TRBV30	NA	NA	TRBJ1-6
TGTGCCAGCCGACCCTTTGCAGGGCGGGAGACCCAGTACTTC	CASRPFAGRETQYF	TRBV6-5	NA	NA	TRBJ2-5
TGTGCCAGCAGTGGACACGGTCTAAGGGAGCAGTACTTC	CASSGHGLREQYF	TRBV2	NA	NA	TRBJ2-7
TGTGCCAGCAGCGGACTGAGTGGCTACACCTTC	CASSGLSGYTF	TRBV5-8	NA	NA	TRBJ1-2
TGTGCCAGCAGGGGTCTAGCGGGCCTCAATGAGCAGTTCTTC	CASRGLAGLNEQFF	TRBV6-5	TRBD2	NA	TRBJ2-1
TGTGCCATCAGTGAGTCCCTCGGACAGGGAGGCAATCAGCCCCAGCATTTT	CAISESLGQGGNQPQHF	TRBV10-3	TRBD1	NA	TRBJ1-5
TGTGCCAGCAGCCAAGAGGGGTTTGGAGGCTACGAGCAGTACTTC	CASSQEGFGGYEQYF	TRBV4-2	NA	NA	TRBJ2-7
TGTGCCAGCAGGGACCGGGCTATCACTGAAGCTTTCTTT	CASRDRAITEAFF	TRBV6-1	NA	NA	TRBJ1-1
TGTGCCAGAGGGACTAGCGGGGGACCGAACACCGGGGAGCTGTTTTTT	CARGTSGGPNTGELFF	TRBV7-8	TRBD2	NA	TRBJ2-2
TGTGCCAGCAGCCCGGGACAGGGGGCCTACAGTGAAAAACTGTTTTTT	CASSPGQGAYSEKLFF	TRBV28	TRBD1	few	TRBJ1-4
TGTGCCAGCAGCTTGGAAAGGGGTAGCAATCAGCCCCAGCATTTT	CASSLERGSNQPQHF	TRBV11-2	NA	NA	TRBJ1-5
TGTGCCAGCAGTTGGGGCGGAGGGGGCCCGAACACTGAAGCTTTCTTT	CASSWGGGGPNTEAFF	TRBV28	TRBD1	NA	TRBJ1-1
TGTGTCACAGAGTCGGGACAGGGGAAGAACGGCTACACCTTC	CVTESGQGKNGYTF	TRBV10-3	TRBD1	NA	TRBJ1-2
TGTGCCAGCAGCTCCTCCACCATCGCAGATACGCAGTATTTT	CASSSSTIADTQYF	TRBV7-6	NA	NA	TRBJ2-3
TGTGCCAGCAGCACCTCCGGGACAGGAGAAGGATCGGAAAACATTCAGTACTTC	CASSTSGTGEGSENIQYF	TRBV7-9	TRBD1	NA	TRBJ2-4
TGTGCCAGCTCTCGGACCGTGGCGGGGGGCGAAAGCAATCAGCCCCAGCATTTT	CASSRTVAGGESNQPQHF	TRBV18	NA	NA	TRBJ1-5
TGTGCCAGCAGCATACTCCGACAGCCTAATCAGCCCCAGCATTTT	CASSILRQPNQPQHF	TRBV5-8	NA	NA	TRBJ1-5
TGTGCCAGCAGCCCCGGTGGGGCGAACACCGGGGAGCTGTTTTTT	CASSPGGANTGELFF	TRBV25-1	NA	NA	TRBJ2-2
TGTGCCAGCAGCGCATGGGGCTACGAGCAGTACTTC	CASSAWGYEQYF	TRBV5-6	NA	NA	TRBJ2-7
TGTGCCAGCAGCGTCGACAGTTTCGGCGGTGGCTACACCTTC	CASSVDSFGGGYTF	TRBV9	NA	NA	TRBJ1-2
TGCGCCAGCAGCGCCGTACTACAGGCTAGCGGGGTTGAGACCCAGTACTTC	CASSAVLQASGVETQYF	TRBV5-1	TRBD2	NA	TRBJ2-5
TGTGCCAGCAGTGACCGGGACAGCGGCTACGAGCAGTACTTC	CASSDRDSGYEQYF	TRBV2	TRBD1	NA	TRBJ2-7
TGTGCCAGCAGTTATTATGTAGGGGGCCACCCTATGAACACTGAAGCTTTCTTT	CASSYYVGGHPMNTEAFF	TRBV28	TRBD1	NA	TRBJ1-1
TGTGCCAGCAGAGGACAGGGGGCGGAAAAACTGTTTTTT	CASRGQGAEKLFF	TRBV28	TRBD1	NA	TRBJ1-4
TGTGCCAGCAGCCCCGGTTCCGGTTGGTCGCAGTATTTT	CASSPGSGWSQYF	TRBV5-6	NA	NA	TRBJ2-3
TGTGCCAGCACCAGACAGGGGGCTGAAAAACTGTTTTTT	CASTRQGAEKLFF	TRBV6-1	TRBD1	NA	TRBJ1-4
TGTGCCAGCGGAACCTCCACCGGGTACGAGCAGTACTTC	CASGTSTGYEQYF	TRBV6-6	NA	NA	TRBJ2-7
TGTGCCAGTAGTAAGGGGACTAGCGGGAGGGGCCTCGGCACCGGGGAGCTGTTTTTT	CASSKGTSGRGLGTGELFF	TRBV19	TRBD2	NA	TRBJ2-2
TGTGCCAGCAAATTTTCAGGGGCGAATGAGCAGTTCTTC	CASKFSGANEQFF	TRBV6-1	NA	NA	TRBJ2-1
TGTGCCAGCAGTGAGAATTTGGACTACGAGCAGTACTTC	CASSENLDYEQYF	TRBV2	NA	NA	TRBJ2-7
TGTGCCAGCAGCAAGCTGACAGGGCAACGCAATCAGCCCCAGCATTTT	CASSKLTGQRNQPQHF	TRBV2	TRBD1	NA	TRBJ1-5
TGCGCCAGCAGCATCGGGGTCCAAGAGACCCAGTACTTC	CASSIGVQETQYF	TRBV5-1	NA	NA	TRBJ2-5
TGTGCCAGTAACAGGCTGACTGGGGCCAACGTCCTGACTTTC	CASNRLTGANVLTF	TRBV2	NA	NA	TRBJ2-6
TGTGCCAGCCGCTGGGGGACAGGGGGCACCGGGGAGCTGTTTTTT	CASRWGTGGTGELFF	TRBV28	TRBD1	NA	TRBJ2-2
TGCGCCAGCAGTGAAAACACCCCCGGTGAAGCTTTCTTT	CASSENTPGEAFF	TRBV10-1	NA	few	TRBJ1-1
TGTGCCAGCAGTCCCACCTCGGGGTTAGGCACAGATACGCAGTATTTT	CASSPTSGLGTDTQYF	TRBV28	NA	once	TRBJ2-3
TGCGCCAGCAGTGAGTCGCCGGGGGGAGGTGAGCAGTTCTTC	CASSESPGGGEQFF	TRBV10-1	TRBD2	few	TRBJ2-1
TGTGCCAGCACGGGCAGGGTAAATCAGCCCCAGCATTTT	CASTGRVNQPQHF	TRBV6-1	NA	NA	TRBJ1-5
TGTGCCAGCAGCCAGGGTGGTAGCGGGAGACCCGGGGAGCTGTTTTTT	CASSQGGSGRPGELFF	TRBV5-4	TRBD2	once	TRBJ2-2
TGTGCCAGCAGCCTCAGGAGAAGCTCCTACAATGAGCAGTTCTTC	CASSLRRSSYNEQFF	TRBV11-2	NA	NA	TRBJ2-1
TGTGCCAGCAGTTTGGGACAGGGGGCTGGCGAGCAGTACTTC	CASSLGQGAGEQYF	TRBV27	TRBD1	NA	TRBJ2-7
TGTGCCAGCAGCTTGCCCTCAGGGGGAGGCACAGATACGCAGTATTTT	CASSLPSGGGTDTQYF	TRBV5-6	TRBD1	NA	TRBJ2-3
TGTGCCAGCACACGGACTAGCGGGGCGCCCAGATCCCAAGAGACCCAGTACTTC	CASTRTSGAPRSQETQYF	TRBV11-2	TRBD2	few	TRBJ2-5
TGCGCCAGCAGCTTTCATAGGGGAGGGACTGAAGCTTTCTTT	CASSFHRGGTEAFF	TRBV5-1	NA	NA	TRBJ1-1
TGTGCCAGCAGTCCGCGGGACAGCTATAGCAATCAGCCCCAGCATTTT	CASSPRDSYSNQPQHF	TRBV28	TRBD1	NA	TRBJ1-5
TGTGCCAGCAGCTTAGTCCCAGGGACAAATGAAAAACTGTTTTTT	CASSLVPGTNEKLFF	TRBV11-2	NA	once	TRBJ1-4
TGTGCCAGCAGCTCCCGACAGGCCGGCCTGAACACTGAAGCTTTCTTT	CASSSRQAGLNTEAFF	TRBV5-6	NA	NA	TRBJ1-1
TGCGCCAGCAGCTGGACTAGCGGGGGGGCCTACGAGCAGTACTTC	CASSWTSGGAYEQYF	TRBV5-1	TRBD2	once	TRBJ2-7
TGCGCCAGCTCCTTGGGGGGCGGCACCGGGGAGCTGTTTTTT	CASSLGGGTGELFF	TRBV5-1	NA	NA	TRBJ2-2
TGTGCCAGCAGCCAAAAGGGGGCAGAGGGGACCCAGTACTTC	CASSQKGAEGTQYF	TRBV4-2	TRBD1	NA	TRBJ2-5
TGTGCCAGCAACCCCTCTGGGGCCAACGTCCTGACTTTC	CASNPSGANVLTF	TRBV6-1	NA	NA	TRBJ2-6